The 30 T cell receptor beta chains given below trace back to one sample, sequenced in a study of post-analysis software for immune sequencing data. The antigens these receptors bind are not known. Incorporated into the TCR beta cDNA libraries were unique molecular identifiers, which served to reduce PCR and sequencing biases. One entry per CDR3 protein results from TCRdb running MiXCR on the PCR reads. In the table there are around 700,000 distinct CDR3 sequences, about 60% of which are singletons. Regarding the study as a whole: Included in a set of roughly five TRBV segments more frequent in patients than controls were TRBV5-6, TRBV5-1 and TRBV20-1.

Material for sequencing was blood. All receptors derive from a girl aged 2 to 10 with multiple sclerosis.

The rearrangement links TRBV10-3 to TRBJ1-5, with D unresolved. Between the trimmed V and J ends, which lost 4 bases and 7 bases, there was a span of 11 bases. The CDR3 extends over 13 amino acids. CDR1 ENHRY and CDR2 SYGVKD come from the germline V gene. This CDR3 reads CAISGSESQPQHF. The CDR3 DNA follows: TGTGCCATCAGTGGTAGCGAAAGCCAGCCCCAGCATTTT.

This clonotype came up a few times. The chain is built from TRBV15 and TRBJ2-3; 7 bases align to TRBD2. Germline V gene sequence: CDR1 LNHNV, CDR2 YYDKDF (reference sequence). V gave up 9 bases and J gave up 2 bases; unmatched junction bases: 11. This CDR3 spans 15 amino acids. CDR3 bases: TGTGCCACTACTCCGACTGGGGGGGTCACAGATACGCAGTATTTT. Translation: CATTPTGGVTDTQYF.

This clonotype was picked up a small number of times. The chain carries TRBV20-1 and TRBJ2-5; a weak D match, TRBD2 (6 bases). CDR3 length equals 14 residues. With 5 bases removed from V and 3 bases from J, the gap between germline ends came to 16 bases. Per germline, CDR1 DFQATT and CDR2 SNEGSKA (reference sequence). The CDR3 is CSAPAGLSKETQYF. The CDR3 coding sequence is TGCAGTGCTCCTGCGGGACTTTCCAAAGAGACCCAGTACTTC.

The sample holds one count of this clonotype. This chain connects TRBV6-1 to TRBJ1-2; D is possibly TRBD1 (5 bases). Germline CDR1 MNHNS, CDR2 SASEGT. Trimming took off 8 bases at V and 5 bases at J, with 9 bases between the two ends. The CDR3 loop spans 11 amino acids. The chain's CDR3 is CASDEGYGYTF. In nucleotides, the CDR3 is TGTGCCAGCGACGAGGGGTATGGCTACACCTTC.

This clonotype has just a few counts. CDR3: CASSSETDGYNEQFF. The CDR3 region has the DNA TGCGCCAGCTCCTCCGAGACAGACGGTTACAATGAGCAGTTCTTC. The rearrangement uses TRBV5-1 and TRBJ2-1; D possibly corresponds to TRBD1 (5 bases). The germline V and J ends were trimmed by 7 bases and 4 bases, with 18 bases remaining between them. This CDR3 is built from 15 residues. Germline V CDR1 and CDR2: SGHRS, YFSETQ. The full variable domain, in which reference TRBV5-1 and TRBJ2-1 provide the parts outside the CDR3, is KAGVTQTPRYLIKTRGQQVTLSCSPISGHRSVSWYQQTPGQGLQFLFEYFSETQRNKGNFPGRFSGRQFSNSRSEMNVSTLELGDSALYLCASSSETDGYNEQFFGPGTRLTVL.

The V gene is TRBV20-1, the J gene TRBJ2-7, with TRBD1 identical over 8 bases. After removal of 5 bases from V and 2 bases from J, the junction contained 8 bases not matched to a gene. The germline V gene has CDR1 DFQATT and CDR2 SNEGSKA (reference sequence). The CDR3 contains 14 residues. As DNA, the CDR3 is TGCAGTGCTTTCGTCGGACAGGGCGCCTACGAGCAGTACTTC. This gives the protein CSAFVGQGAYEQYF.

The chain uses TRBV12-3 or TRBV12-4 and TRBJ2-6; D remains ambiguous. This CDR3 is built from 15 residues. The ends were cut back, 6 bases at V and 0 bases at J, with 9 bases in the middle. CDR3 in DNA: TGTGCCAGCAGACCCCGGTCCTCTGGGGCCAACGTCCTGACTTTC. It encodes CASRPRSSGANVLTF.

The chain uses TRBV12-3 or TRBV12-4 and TRBJ2-5; D could derive from TRBD1 or TRBD2 (5 bases each). CDR3 length equals 15 residues. Trimming stripped 1 base from V and 5 bases from J, with 14 bases between. CDR3 residues: CASSLEAGRFETQYF. CDR3 in DNA: TGTGCCAGCAGTTTAGAGGCAGGGAGATTTGAGACCCAGTACTTC.

The chain joins TRBV25-1 to TRBJ2-7; weak D call: TRBD1 (5 bases). This CDR3 contains 17 residues. V lost 3 bases and J lost 0, with 18 bases in between. CDR1 and CDR2 from the germline V gene are MGHDK and SYGVNS. CDR3 region: CASSEPSGRAYSYEQYF. As DNA, the CDR3 is TGTGCCAGCAGTGAGCCCTCCGGCAGGGCTTACTCCTACGAGCAGTACTTC.

This clonotype has more than one count but fewer than ten. The chain joins TRBV6-1 to TRBJ2-3, with 12 positions matching TRBD2. Germline V gene data show CDR1 as MNHNS and CDR2 as SASEGT. The CDR3 totals 16 residues. The V gene end was trimmed by 3 bases and the J gene end by 2 bases; junction bases not matched to a gene: 3. The DNA for the CDR3 is TGTGCCAGCAGTGATAGACTAGCGGGGGACACAGATACGCAGTATTTT. Residues: CASSDRLAGDTDTQYF.

This clonotype appeared a few times. V is TRBV11-3 and J is TRBJ2-1; D not resolved. V shed 5 bases and J shed 9 bases, with 11 bases lying between them. Germline CDR1 reads SGHNT; CDR2 reads YENEEA. The length of the CDR3 is 12 residues. The CDR3 DNA follows: TGTGCCAGCAGCACCTACTATGGTGAGCAGTTCTTC. Protein product: CASSTYYGEQFF.

In this sample, this clonotype turned up a few times. The J gene is TRBJ2-4, the V gene TRBV29-1; D might be TRBD1 (7 bases). TRBJ2-7 explains the end of the DNA better; the J call may be wrong. The CDR3 has 13 amino acids. Per germline, CDR1 SQVTM and CDR2 ANQGSEA. CDR3 sequence (DNA): TGCAGCGTTCAGGGGGAGGCGTCGAACGAGCAGTACTTC. The encoded protein is CSVQGEASNEQYF.

This clonotype showed up just once. The chain couples TRBV29-1 to TRBJ2-7; no firm D call. Germline CDR1 and CDR2: SQVTM and ANQGSEA. The CDR3 is 10 amino acids. With 4 bases removed from V and 5 bases from J, the gap between germline ends came to 6 bases. CDR3 loop: CSVGHDEQYF. In DNA, the CDR3 is TGCAGCGTTGGTCATGACGAGCAGTACTTC.

This clonotype was seen a handful of times. The J gene is TRBJ1-2, the V gene TRBV12-3 or TRBV12-4; no clear D. The V and J ends lost 0 bases and 4 bases respectively, with 9 bases between them. The CDR3 has 14 amino acids. The CDR3 coding sequence is TGTGCCAGCAGTTTAGCCCGGGTCAGCTATGGCTACACCTTC. Its protein product is CASSLARVSYGYTF.

The chain carries TRBV5-1 and TRBJ2-1; TRBD1 might be the D (6 bases). Germline CDR1 and CDR2: SGHRS and YFSETQ. The CDR3 is made up of 15 amino acids. V was trimmed by 5 bases and J by 9 bases, leaving 21 bases between them. The DNA of the CDR3 is TGCGCCAGCAGGTTCCAGGCAGGGGAGAGAAGTGAGCAGTTCTTC. This gives the protein CASRFQAGERSEQFF.

The chain employs TRBV5-1 and TRBJ2-6, with D perhaps TRBD1 (5 bases). The CDR3 totals 12 residues. Trimming took off 4 bases at V and 10 bases at J, with 9 bases between the two ends. Germline V gene data show CDR1 as SGHRS and CDR2 as YFSETQ. CDR3: CASSPQGNVLTF. As DNA, the CDR3 is TGCGCCAGCAGCCCCCAGGGTAACGTCCTGACTTTC.

This clonotype was picked up a small number of times. The chain recombines TRBV9 with TRBJ2-7; weak D call: TRBD1 (5 bases). V was trimmed by 4 bases and J by 3 bases, leaving 17 bases between them. Germline V gene lookup returns CDR1 SGDLS and CDR2 YYNGEE. The CDR3 loop spans 15 amino acids. DNA of the CDR3: TGTGCCAGCAGCCCTAGAGGCAGGGCTATCTACGAGCAGTACTTC. Residues: CASSPRGRAIYEQYF.

The chain has TRBV20-1 and TRBJ2-3, with 8 bases matching TRBD2. This CDR3 region has 16 residues. CDR1 and CDR2 from the germline V gene are DFQATT and SNEGSKA (reference sequence). The V segment lost 6 bases and the J segment 1 base; nucleotides outside the gene matches: 12. The CDR3 nucleotides read TGCAGTGCGAGTCGGGAGGGCCCTTCCGGCACAGATACGCAGTATTTT. Its translation: CSASREGPSGTDTQYF.

The J gene is TRBJ1-2, the V gene TRBV20-1; D is perhaps TRBD1 (6 bases). Deletions cut 2 bases from V and 6 bases from J, with 13 bases between. The CDR3 is made up of 13 amino acids. Germline assignment: CDR1 DFQATT and CDR2 SNEGSKA (reference sequence). The CDR3 here is CSARPGVRDGYTF. The CDR3 coding sequence is TGCAGTGCTAGACCAGGGGTACGCGATGGCTACACCTTC.

This clonotype came up a few times. The rearrangement uses TRBV28 and TRBJ2-1; TRBD2 matches 7 bases. The trim removed 1 base at V and 6 bases at J, leaving 9 bases unmatched. The CDR3 runs 16 residues. CDR1 MDHEN and CDR2 SYDVKM come from the germline V gene. The CDR3 bases are TGTGCCAGCAGTTTATCCGGACTAGAGGAACGCAATGAGCAGTTCTTC. Protein product: CASSLSGLEERNEQFF.

This chain connects TRBV29-1 to TRBJ1-2, with D possibly matching TRBD1 (5 bases). This CDR3 spans 16 amino acids. Germline CDR1 is SQVTM and CDR2 is ANQGSEA. Trimming removed 0 bases at V and 3 bases at J, with 17 bases between. The CDR3 spells CSVEDSSGQSYYGYTF. The CDR3 DNA follows: TGCAGCGTTGAAGATAGTTCAGGGCAGAGCTACTATGGCTACACCTTC.

The chain employs TRBV6-2 or TRBV6-3 and TRBJ2-7; D may be TRBD1 or TRBD2 (5 bases each). The J call may be mistaken, given a closer DNA end match to TRBJ2-5. CDR3 length: 15 amino acids. CDR1 and CDR2 (germline): MNHEY, SVGEGT. The CDR3 loop reads CASNPVTAGTETQYF. In DNA form, the CDR3 reads TGTGCCAGCAACCCCGTTACGGCCGGGACGGAGACCCAGTACTTC.

CDR3 sequence: CASSGLLGYEQYF. The CDR3 DNA reads TGTGCCAGCAGCGGGTTACTAGGCTACGAGCAGTACTTC. V gene TRBV6-6 combines with J gene TRBJ2-7; D might be TRBD2 (5 bases). CDR1 is MNHNY, CDR2 SVGAGI, per germline (reference sequence). The CDR3 contains 13 residues. Trimming shortened V by 6 bases and J by 3 bases, and 12 bases separated the two germline ends.

Points on this clonotype: This sequence may be a read error, since a much larger clone differs from it by one base. The chain recombines TRBV29-1 with TRBJ2-1; D unresolved. Trimming shortened V by 7 bases and J by 3 bases, and 10 bases separated the two germline ends. The CDR3 runs 12 residues. Germline V gene lookup returns CDR1 SQVTM and CDR2 ANQGSEA. CDR3 region: CSGRGLYNEQFF. The CDR3 nucleotides read TGCAGCGGTCGAGGTCTCTACAATGAGCAGTTCTTC.

This clonotype came up once. This chain uses TRBV6-2 or TRBV6-3 with TRBJ2-5; D ambiguous. Matching the DNA end better, TRBJ2-7 makes the J call doubtful. The CDR3 totals 15 residues. The germline V gene has CDR1 MNHEY and CDR2 SVGEGT. The CDR3 DNA sequence: TGTGCCAGCAGACCCGTGGCGGCAGGCGACTACGAGCAGTACTTC. Translated, it gives CASRPVAAGDYEQYF.

The V gene is TRBV7-9, the J gene TRBJ2-7, with TRBD1 as a possible D gene (5 bases). This CDR3 comprises 15 residues. V gave up 5 bases and J gave up 0 bases, with 14 bases separating them. Germline loops: CDR1 SEHNR, CDR2 FQNEAQ (reference sequence). CDR3 bases: TGTGCCAGCAGCGCCCGCCTAGACAGCTCCTACGAGCAGTACTTC. Amino acid sequence: CASSARLDSSYEQYF.

The chain carries TRBV21-1 and TRBJ2-1. TRBV21-1 is reported as a pseudogene. The CDR3 length is 15 residues. The CDR3: CASSPRLATDNEQFF. The CDR3 nucleotides are TGTGCCAGCAGCCCTCGACTGGCCACGGACAATGAGCAGTTCTTC.

V usage is TRBV20-1 and J usage is TRBJ2-1; the D call may be TRBD1 or TRBD2 (7 bases each). CDR1 is DFQATT and CDR2 is SNEGSKA in the germline V gene (reference sequence). V was clipped by 2 bases and J by 4 bases, with 18 bases between them. This CDR3 is built from 16 residues. The CDR3 spells CSARTNDREGYNEQFF. DNA for the CDR3: TGCAGTGCTAGAACGAACGACAGGGAGGGGTACAATGAGCAGTTCTTC.

The CDR3 nucleotides are TGTGCCACCAGCCTAACACGACAGGGAATAAGCTATGGCTACACCTTC. This sequence encodes CATSLTRQGISYGYTF. J is TRBJ1-2 and V is TRBV15, with 7 bases identical to TRBD1. The CDR3 runs 16 residues. CDR1 LNHNV and CDR2 YYDKDF come from the germline V gene (reference sequence). Trimming removed 5 bases from V and 4 bases from J; junction bases left unmatched: 13.

This chain uses TRBV7-9 with TRBJ2-5, with D perhaps matching TRBD2 (6 bases). V was clipped by 1 base and J by 1 base, with 10 bases between them. Germline V lookup: CDR1 SEHNR, CDR2 FQNEAQ (reference sequence). The CDR3 runs 15 residues. The CDR3 DNA follows: TGTGCCAGCAGCTTAGGGGCGGGACTCCAAGAGACCCAGTACTTC. Protein product: CASSLGAGLQETQYF.